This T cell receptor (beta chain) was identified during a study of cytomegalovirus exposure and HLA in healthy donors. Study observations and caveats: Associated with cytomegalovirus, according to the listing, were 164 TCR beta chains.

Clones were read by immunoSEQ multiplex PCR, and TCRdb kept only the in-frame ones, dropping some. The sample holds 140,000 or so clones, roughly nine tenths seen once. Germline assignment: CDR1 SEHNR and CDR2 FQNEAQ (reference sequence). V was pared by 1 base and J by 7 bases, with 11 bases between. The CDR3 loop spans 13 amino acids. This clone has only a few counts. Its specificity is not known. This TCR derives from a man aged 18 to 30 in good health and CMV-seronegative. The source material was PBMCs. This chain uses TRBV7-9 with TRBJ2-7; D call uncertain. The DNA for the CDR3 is TGTGCCAGCAGCTTAGACGGTCTCGCGGAGCAGTACTTC. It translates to CASSLDGLAEQYF. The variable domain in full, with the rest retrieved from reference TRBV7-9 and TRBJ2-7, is DTGVSQNPRHKITKRGQNVTFRCDPISEHNRLYWYRQTLGQGPEFLTYFQNEAQLEKSRLLSDRFSAERPKGSFSTLEIQRTEQGDSAMYLCASSLDGLAEQYFGPGTRLTVT.